This T cell receptor beta chain was found in a study of early T cells in non-severe SARS-CoV-2 infection (dated by TCRdb to the early 2020s). For the study in its entirety: Because TCR sequencing relied on bulk RNA taken from unsorted whole blood, pairing of alpha and beta chains was not possible.

General study outcomes and caveats: VDJdb matching was skewed toward anti-spike CD8 responses, so virus-specific expansions were likely underestimated and private and CD4 specificities were missed.

A few counts support this clonotype. Its target antigen remains unknown. No quality values exist for individual bases; no much larger clone is one base distant. The study was a case-control design nested within a healthcare worker cohort in London, UK, with weekly nasopharyngeal swab PCR tests and blood sampling. Healthcare workers were enrolled in the week of the UK lockdown, from 23 to 31 March 2020, and were followed every week for up to roughly 15 weeks. The germline V gene yields SGHTA for CDR1 and FQGNSA for CDR2. From the cysteine up to the phenylalanine, the CDR3 has a length of 15 residues. Just CDR3 DNA is preserved here, 45 bases in frame from base 1. V loses 1 base, J loses 1 base, and the germline ends lie 10 bases apart. Libraries came from 5' RACE. Sequencing relied on a NextSeq 500. In the TCR library protocol, unique molecular identifiers were attached to individual cDNA molecules to correct for PCR bias and sequencing error. TCR alpha and beta chains were both sequenced, and the abundances of alpha and beta sequences in each sample were closely correlated with each other. The study's own analysis went as follows. Decombinator V4 was used to annotate TCR sequences for V gene, J gene and CDR3. TCRs were defined as expanded if a significant change between any two time points was detected under a Poisson model with p below 0.0001. Abundances of TCRs were expressed as counts per million after normalisation to the total number of TCRs sequenced in each sample. TRAV1-2 paired with TRAJ12, TRAJ20 or TRAJ33 defined MAIT TCRs, while TRAV10 paired with TRAJ18 defined iNKT TCRs. VDJdb, accessed 1 November 2021, was searched for CMV, EBV and SARS-CoV-2 annotated TCRs, excluding TCRs annotated for multiple antigens. TCRdb reprocessing: public reads trimmed at Q25 with fastp, clones called with MiXCR, in-frame beta chains kept. When rows share a CDR3 protein, they turn into one entry using the most common DNA and genes. The V and J calls were not made by the authors but by TCRdb's processing. The sample contains 59,000 or so distinct CDR3 sequences, approximately 12% of them found a single time. The ten top clones hold about 1.3% of the sample.

This chain joins TRBV7-2 to TRBJ2-5; the D match is possibly TRBD1 or TRBD2, with 5 bases aligned in each. The receptor was derived from an adult who was a healthcare worker with PCR-confirmed SARS-CoV-2 infection or an uninfected control (not recorded which). The sequencing used whole blood, collected at baseline. The CDR3 reads as follows: CASSLVGTAQETQYF. The nucleotide sequence reads as follows: TGTGCCAGCAGCTTAGTAGGGACGGCCCAAGAGACCCAGTACTTC.